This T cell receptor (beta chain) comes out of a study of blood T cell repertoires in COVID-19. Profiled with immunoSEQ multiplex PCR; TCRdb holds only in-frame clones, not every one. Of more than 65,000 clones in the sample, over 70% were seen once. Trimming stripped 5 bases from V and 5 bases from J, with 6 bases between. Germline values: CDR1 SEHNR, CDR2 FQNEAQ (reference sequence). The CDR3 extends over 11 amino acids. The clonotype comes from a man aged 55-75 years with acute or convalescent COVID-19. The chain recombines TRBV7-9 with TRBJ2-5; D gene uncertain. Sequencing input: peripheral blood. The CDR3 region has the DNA TGTGCCAGCAGCCCCCGGGAGACCCAGTACTTC. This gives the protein CASSPRETQYF.